This is a list of T cell receptor beta chains from one sample in a study of control samples from healthy donors and cancer patients. TCRdb's table, derived via immunoSEQ multiplex PCR, lists solely in-frame clones and lacks some. The top ten clones hold roughly 1.3% of a sample with around 94,000 clones, 70% to 90% of them seen once. The sequenced material came from blood. Source of these receptors: a woman between 45 and 60 years old in good health. Each CDR3 is given with its conserved first and last residue. The D gene is left open where the match is weak. Not every row has a clone size; where given, it reads once, few, many or a size class.

v_call,j_call,d_call,clone_size,cdr3_nt,cdr3_aa
TRBV19,TRBJ1-6,TRBD1,few,TGTGCCAGTTCTCGGGACAGGGATTCACCCCTCCACTTT,CASSRDRDSPLHF
TRBV7-9,TRBJ2-7,TRBD2,.,TGTGCCAGCAGCATTGGGACTAACAGCTACGAGCAGTACTTC,CASSIGTNSYEQYF
TRBV11-2,TRBJ1-1,.,.,TGTGCCAGCAGCTTAGTTGCAGGAAACACTGAAGCTTTCTTT,CASSLVAGNTEAFF
TRBV9,TRBJ2-5,.,once,TGTGCCAGCAGCGTAGGGGGGCCGAAAGAGACCCAGTACTTC,CASSVGGPKETQYF
TRBV19,TRBJ2-1,.,.,TGTGCCAGTAGTATAGCTGGGACTCGCAATGAGCAGTTCTTC,CASSIAGTRNEQFF
TRBV7-2,TRBJ2-5,.,.,TGTGCCAGCAGCTTAGCTGGCGAGACCCAGTACTTC,CASSLAGETQYF
TRBV4-2,TRBJ1-1,TRBD1,.,TGTGCCAGCAGCCTCGACAGGGTAGCTACTTTCTTT,CASSLDRVATFF
TRBV4-3,TRBJ2-5,TRBD2,once,TGCGCCAGCAGCCAATCGTCACTAGCGGGACAAGAGACCCAGTACTTC,CASSQSSLAGQETQYF
TRBV15,TRBJ1-2,TRBD1,.,TGTGCCACCAGCCCCAGGGGGACACTTAACTATGGCTACACCTTC,CATSPRGTLNYGYTF
TRBV6-5,TRBJ2-2,.,.,TGTGCCAGCAGTTCGGACACTTGGAACACCGGGGAGCTGTTTTTT,CASSSDTWNTGELFF
TRBV29-1,TRBJ1-1,TRBD1,.,TGCAGCGTTGATTGGGACAGGGGGCTGTCTGAAGCTTTCTTT,CSVDWDRGLSEAFF
TRBV28,TRBJ2-7,TRBD1,.,TGTGCCAGCAGTTTAAACAGGGGAGCCTACGAGCAGTACTTC,CASSLNRGAYEQYF
TRBV11-3,TRBJ1-4,.,.,TGTGCCAGCAGCTTGAGACAGAATGAAAAACTGTTTTTT,CASSLRQNEKLFF
TRBV24-1,TRBJ2-1,TRBD1,.,TGTGCCACCAGTGATCCTAGGGGGCCCTCCGGTGAGCAGTTCTTC,CATSDPRGPSGEQFF
TRBV11-1,TRBJ1-1,TRBD1,.,TGTGCCAGCAGCACGCACAGGGGGCAGAACACTGAAGCTTTCTTT,CASSTHRGQNTEAFF
TRBV9,TRBJ1-1,.,.,TGTGCCAGCAGCCAATATGGGGGTAGGGACACTGAAGCTTTCTTT,CASSQYGGRDTEAFF
TRBV7-2,TRBJ2-4,TRBD1,.,TGTGCCAGCAGCTTAATCCGGACAGGGGAAGGGCACATTCAGTACTTC,CASSLIRTGEGHIQYF
TRBV14,TRBJ2-7,.,once,TGTGCCAGCAGTCCCACTACTTCCTATACCTACGAGCAGTACTTC,CASSPTTSYTYEQYF
TRBV6-6,TRBJ2-5,TRBD2,.,TGTGCCAGCAGTTCCCCCCAAGCGGGAGGGAAAGAGACCCAGTACTTC,CASSSPQAGGKETQYF
TRBV24-1,TRBJ1-5,TRBD1,few,TGTGCCACCAGCGGACAGGGCCGGGGTCAGCCCCAGCATTTT,CATSGQGRGQPQHF
TRBV5-5,TRBJ2-5,.,.,TGTGCCAGCAGCGCAGGGGGGATGCTGGAGACCCAGTACTTC,CASSAGGMLETQYF
TRBV7-2,TRBJ1-1,TRBD1,.,TGTGCCAGCAGCTTAGGGTTAGGGGACAGAGTTACAGCTTTCTTT,CASSLGLGDRVTAFF
TRBV7-8,TRBJ2-7,.,.,TGTGCCAGCAGCACCCGGGACGCCTCCTACGAGCAGTACTTC,CASSTRDASYEQYF
TRBV7-8,TRBJ2-5,.,.,TGTGCCAGCAGCTTAGTCTTCTTGGGTGCGGAGACCCAGTACTTC,CASSLVFLGAETQYF
TRBV6-5,TRBJ2-5,.,.,TGTGCCAGCACCCTTAGTAGATCCCAAGAGACCCAGTACTTC,CASTLSRSQETQYF
TRBV21-1,TRBJ1-2,.,.,TGTGCCAGCAGCGCCAATTCGCGGGACAGGGGGACCGGCTACACCTTC,CASSANSRDRGTGYTF
TRBV4-3,TRBJ1-5,.,once,TGCGCCAGCAGCCTCGATTCGGGTCAGCCCCAGCATTTT,CASSLDSGQPQHF
TRBV2,TRBJ2-1,.,.,TGTGCCAGCAGTGAAGTCCATGAGCAGTTCTTC,CASSEVHEQFF
TRBV2,TRBJ2-1,TRBD2,.,TGTGCCAGCATGAATCCGGGGGGGAATGAGCAGTTCTTC,CASMNPGGNEQFF